This T cell receptor (beta chain) was captured by sequencing in a study of monozygotic twins with inflammatory bowel disease. Germline V gene sequence: CDR1 SQVTM, CDR2 ANQGSEA. The CDR3 runs to 14 residues. Comments on this clonotype: Its antigen remains unknown.

Study outcomes and limitations: Clonotypes shared with others were fewer in IBD patients than in healthy twins, especially with disease activity.

TCRdb processed the 5' RACE reads again and assigns one entry to each CDR3 protein, with no DNA. The sample includes fewer than 450,000 distinct CDR3 sequences. This rearrangement joins TRBV29-1 to TRBJ1-2; the D call of TRBD1 rests on TCRdb alone, since no DNA is present to check it. The sample consisted of blood. The source is a human donor with ulcerative colitis or Crohn's disease, or a healthy co-twin of an affected twin (not recorded which). This chain's CDR3 is CSVDTIGTGDGYTF. Supplemented by reference TRBV29-1 and TRBJ1-2, the full variable domain reads SAVISQKPSRDICQRGTSLTIQCQVDSQVTMMFWYRQQPGQSLTLIATANQGSEATYESGFVIDKFPISRPNLTFSTLTVSNMSPEDSSIYLCSVDTIGTGDGYTFGSGTRLTVV.